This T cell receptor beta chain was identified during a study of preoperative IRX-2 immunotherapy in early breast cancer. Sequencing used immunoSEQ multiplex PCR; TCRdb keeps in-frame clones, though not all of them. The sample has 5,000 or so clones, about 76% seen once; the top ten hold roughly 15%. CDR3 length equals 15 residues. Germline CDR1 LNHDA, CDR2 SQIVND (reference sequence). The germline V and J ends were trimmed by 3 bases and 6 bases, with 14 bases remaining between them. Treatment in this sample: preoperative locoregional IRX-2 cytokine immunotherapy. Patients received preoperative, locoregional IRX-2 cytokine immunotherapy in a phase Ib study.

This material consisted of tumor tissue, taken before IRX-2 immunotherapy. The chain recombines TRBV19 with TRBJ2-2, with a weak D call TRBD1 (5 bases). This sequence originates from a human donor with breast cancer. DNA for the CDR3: TGTGCCAGTAGTATCACAGGTTCAATAGCCGGGGAGCTGTTTTTT. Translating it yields CASSITGSIAGELFF.